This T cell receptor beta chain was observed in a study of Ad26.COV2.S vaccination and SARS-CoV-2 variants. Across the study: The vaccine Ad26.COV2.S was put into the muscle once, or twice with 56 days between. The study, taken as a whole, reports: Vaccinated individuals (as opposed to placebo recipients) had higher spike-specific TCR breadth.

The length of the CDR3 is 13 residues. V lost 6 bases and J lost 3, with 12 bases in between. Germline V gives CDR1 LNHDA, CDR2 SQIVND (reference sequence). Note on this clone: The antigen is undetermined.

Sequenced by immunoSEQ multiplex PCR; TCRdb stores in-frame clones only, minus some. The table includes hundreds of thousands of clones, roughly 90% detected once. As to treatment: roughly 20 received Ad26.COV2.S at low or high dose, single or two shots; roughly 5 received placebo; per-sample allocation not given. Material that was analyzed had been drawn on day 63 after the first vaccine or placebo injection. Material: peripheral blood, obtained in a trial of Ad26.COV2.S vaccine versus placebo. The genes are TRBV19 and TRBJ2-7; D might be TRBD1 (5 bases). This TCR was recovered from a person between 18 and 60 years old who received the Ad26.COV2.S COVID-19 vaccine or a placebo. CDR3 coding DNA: TGTGCCAGTAGCTCCACAGGAATCTACGAGCAGTACTTC. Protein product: CASSSTGIYEQYF.